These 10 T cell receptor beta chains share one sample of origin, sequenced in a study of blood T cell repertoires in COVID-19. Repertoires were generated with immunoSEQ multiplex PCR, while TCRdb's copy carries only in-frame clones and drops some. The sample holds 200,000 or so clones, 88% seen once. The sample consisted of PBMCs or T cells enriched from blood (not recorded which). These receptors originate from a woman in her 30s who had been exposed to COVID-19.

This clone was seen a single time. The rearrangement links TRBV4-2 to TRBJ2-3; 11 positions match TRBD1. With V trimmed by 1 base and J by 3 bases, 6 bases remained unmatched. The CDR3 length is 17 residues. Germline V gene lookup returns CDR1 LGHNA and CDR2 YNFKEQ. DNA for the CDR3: TGTGCCAGCAGCCAAGGGGAGGGGACAGGGGGAACAGATACGCAGTATTTT. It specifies CASSQGEGTGGTDTQYF.

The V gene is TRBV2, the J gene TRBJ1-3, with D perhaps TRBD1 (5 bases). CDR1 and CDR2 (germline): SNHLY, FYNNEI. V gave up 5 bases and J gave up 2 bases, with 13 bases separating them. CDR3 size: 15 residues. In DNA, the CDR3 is TGTGCCAGCAGTTTTTCAGGGTTCCCTGGAAACACCATATATTTT. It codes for CASSFSGFPGNTIYF.

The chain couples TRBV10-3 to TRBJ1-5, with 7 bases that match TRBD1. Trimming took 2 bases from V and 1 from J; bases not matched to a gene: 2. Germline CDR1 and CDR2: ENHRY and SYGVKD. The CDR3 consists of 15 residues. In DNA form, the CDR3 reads TGTGCCATCAGTGAGCAGGGGGTAAGCAATCAGCCCCAGCATTTT. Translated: CAISEQGVSNQPQHF.

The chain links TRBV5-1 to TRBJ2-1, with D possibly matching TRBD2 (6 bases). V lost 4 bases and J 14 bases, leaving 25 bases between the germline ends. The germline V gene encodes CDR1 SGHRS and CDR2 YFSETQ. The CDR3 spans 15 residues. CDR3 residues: CASSDSSVALIRKFF. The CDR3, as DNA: TGCGCCAGCAGCGACTCTAGCGTTGCCCTCATCAGGAAGTTCTTC. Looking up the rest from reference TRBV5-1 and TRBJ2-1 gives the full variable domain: KAGVTQTPRYLIKTRGQQVTLSCSPISGHRSVSWYQQTPGQGLQFLFEYFSETQRNKGNFPGRFSGRQFSNSRSEMNVSTLELGDSALYLCASSDSSVALIRKFFGPGTRLTVL.

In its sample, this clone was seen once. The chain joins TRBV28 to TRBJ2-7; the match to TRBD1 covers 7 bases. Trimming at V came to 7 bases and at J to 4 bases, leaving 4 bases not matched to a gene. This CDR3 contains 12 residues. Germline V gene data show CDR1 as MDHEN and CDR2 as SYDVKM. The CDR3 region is CASTRQGYEQYF. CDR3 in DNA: TGTGCCAGCACCAGACAGGGATACGAGCAGTACTTC.

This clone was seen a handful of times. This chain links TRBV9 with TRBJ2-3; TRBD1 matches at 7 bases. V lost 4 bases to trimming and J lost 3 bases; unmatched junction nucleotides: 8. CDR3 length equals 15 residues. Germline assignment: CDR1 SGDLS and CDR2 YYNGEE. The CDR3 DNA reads TGTGCCAGCAGCCTGGGACAGATCTATACAGATACGCAGTATTTT. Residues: CASSLGQIYTDTQYF.

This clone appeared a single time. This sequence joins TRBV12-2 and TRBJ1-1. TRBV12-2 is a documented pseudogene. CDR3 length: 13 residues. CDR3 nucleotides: TGTGCAAGTCGCTCGGAGGGAAACACTGAAGCTTTCTTT. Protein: CASRSEGNTEAFF.

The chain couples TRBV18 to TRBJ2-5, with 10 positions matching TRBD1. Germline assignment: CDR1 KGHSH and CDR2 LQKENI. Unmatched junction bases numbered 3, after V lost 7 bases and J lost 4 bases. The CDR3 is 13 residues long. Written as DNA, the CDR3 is TGTGCCAGCTTCCGGGACAGGGGAGAGACCCAGTACTTC. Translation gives CASFRDRGETQYF.

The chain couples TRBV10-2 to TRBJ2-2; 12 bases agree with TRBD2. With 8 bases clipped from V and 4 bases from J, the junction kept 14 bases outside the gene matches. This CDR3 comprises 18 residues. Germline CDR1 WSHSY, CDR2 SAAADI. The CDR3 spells CASVRGLGLAGSTGELFF. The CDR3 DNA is TGCGCCAGCGTCAGGGGCCTCGGACTAGCGGGGAGCACCGGGGAGCTGTTTTTT.

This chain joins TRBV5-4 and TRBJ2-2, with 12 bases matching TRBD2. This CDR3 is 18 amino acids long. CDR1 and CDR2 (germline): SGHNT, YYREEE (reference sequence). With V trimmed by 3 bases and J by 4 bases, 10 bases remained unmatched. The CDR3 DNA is TGTGCCAGCAGCTCCAAGGCTAGCGGGAGGGATGGCACCGGGGAGCTGTTTTTT. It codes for CASSSKASGRDGTGELFF.